This entry concerns a single T cell receptor beta chain. The sample originates from a study of shared clonotypes between healthy human individuals. Germline CDR1 and CDR2: SGHNT and YYREEE (reference sequence). V lost 4 bases to trimming and J lost 5 bases, with 7 bases between them. This CDR3 spans 11 amino acids. The test was conducted at deep level. Profiling relied on immunoSEQ multiplex PCR, and the TCRdb table lists in-frame clones only, not all of them. The sample has 330,000 or so clones, around 67% seen once; the top ten hold about a tenth. Sequencing was carried out using memory CD4+ T cells sorted from blood. Regarding subset: CD45RA-negative fraction. This TCR was sampled from a man under 40 in good health. The chain carries TRBV5-4 and TRBJ2-7, with D possibly being TRBD2 (5 bases). DNA for the CDR3: TGTGCCAGCAGCGGACTGAACGAGCAGTACTTC. Translated, it gives CASSGLNEQYF.